This TCR beta chain was captured by sequencing in a study of blood T cell repertoires in COVID-19. This clone was found once. Clones were read by immunoSEQ multiplex PCR, and TCRdb kept only the in-frame ones, dropping some. The sample holds nearly 60,000 clones, around 91% seen once. CDR3 size: 15 residues. Germline CDR1 is MNHNY and CDR2 is SVGAGI (reference sequence). V was trimmed by 2 bases and J by 5 bases, leaving 12 bases between them. This TCR came from a man aged 55 to 69 with active COVID-19. This rearrangement joins TRBV6-6 to TRBJ2-2; D remains unclear. Specimen: peripheral blood. The CDR3 loop reads CASSYVPPRTGELFF. The CDR3 nucleotides read TGTGCCAGCAGTTACGTGCCGCCGCGGACCGGGGAGCTGTTTTTT.